A single sample is the source of the 7 T cell receptor beta chains below, sequenced in a study of response to subunit inactivated influenza vaccine. TCRdb used MiXCR to reprocess the RT-PCR reads, holding one entry per CDR3 protein. Among 550,000 to 650,000 distinct CDR3 sequences, 12% were seen once, and the ten largest hold around 9.6%. Sequenced material: PBMCs from blood, taken on the day of vaccination. These receptors originate from a man over 45 who received an inactivated influenza vaccine.

This clonotype showed up many times. The chain carries TRBV3-1 and TRBJ2-1; 10 bases are shared with TRBD1. CDR1 is LGHDT and CDR2 is YNNKEL in the germline V gene (reference sequence). Trimming cost V 3 bases and J 4 bases; bases outside gene matches: 3. This CDR3 has 15 amino acids. CDR3 sequence reads: CASSQTGGAYNEQFF. The CDR3 DNA sequence: TGTGCCAGCAGCCAGACAGGGGGCGCTTACAATGAGCAGTTCTTC.

This clonotype was observed a few times. The J gene is TRBJ2-5, the V gene TRBV12-3 or TRBV12-4, with TRBD2 matching over 7 bases. The CDR3 spans 13 residues. V dropped 6 bases and J dropped 7; count of bases not matched to a gene: 8. Here the CDR3 reads CASRVGGLGTQYF. Here the CDR3 DNA reads TGTGCCAGCAGAGTCGGGGGGTTGGGGACCCAGTACTTC.

On this clonotype itself: This may be a read error, as it is one base from a much larger clone. The chain employs TRBV5-1 and TRBJ2-1; unclear D gene. Trimming removed 4 bases from V and 0 bases from J, with 11 bases in between. Looked up from germline, CDR1 is SGHRS and CDR2 is YFSETQ. This CDR3 is 15 amino acids long. The CDR3 spells CASSPTMRSYNEQFF. The CDR3 nucleotides read TGCGCCAGCAGCCCGACGATGCGCTCCTACAATGAGCAGTTCTTC.

This clonotype came up many times. The chain employs TRBV20-1 and TRBJ2-4; tentatively, D is TRBD1 (5 bases). This CDR3 region has 15 residues. CDR1 and CDR2 (germline): DFQATT, SNEGSKA (reference sequence). Trimming pared 7 bases from V and 1 base from J, leaving 17 bases between. This chain's CDR3 is CSVERQGWAKNIQYF. Written as DNA, the CDR3 is TGCAGTGTGGAAAGGCAGGGATGGGCCAAAAACATTCAGTACTTC.

This clonotype has a count of ten or more. The rearrangement links TRBV20-1 to TRBJ1-6, with a weak D call TRBD1 (6 bases). Between the trimmed V and J ends, which lost 2 bases and 3 bases, there was a span of 11 bases. Germline values: CDR1 DFQATT, CDR2 SNEGSKA (reference sequence). The length of the CDR3 is 15 residues. CDR3 sequence reads: CSARPGQNYNSPLHF. The CDR3 bases are TGCAGTGCTAGACCGGGACAAAACTATAATTCACCCCTCCACTTT.

V usage is TRBV20-1 and J usage is TRBJ2-6; possible D gene TRBD2, 5 bases. CDR1 DFQATT and CDR2 SNEGSKA come from the germline V gene (reference sequence). The CDR3 has 17 residues. V lost 3 bases, J lost 0 bases, and 15 bases lay in between. In DNA form, the CDR3 reads TGCAGTGCTAGTCGCGGGCCCGGACCCTCTGGGGCCAACGTCCTGACTTTC. Translation gives CSASRGPGPSGANVLTF.

The genes are TRBV7-2 and TRBJ2-5; D gene ambiguous. Germline assignment: CDR1 SGHTA and CDR2 FQGNSA. This CDR3 has 12 residues. V lost 6 bases, J lost 1 base, and 6 bases lay in between. CDR3 sequence (DNA): TGTGCCAGCAGATCCCTCCAAGAGACCCAGTACTTC. Its translation is CASRSLQETQYF.